This T cell receptor beta chain emerged from a study of Graves' ophthalmopathy and Graves' hyperthyroidism. RNA transcripts were the template, and TCR beta CDR3 regions were amplified from them. The authors performed first-round RT-PCR with HTBI primers and then a second-round multiplex PCR. One entry per CDR3 protein, called by TCRdb with MiXCR from the multiplex PCR reads. The repertoire includes about 390,000 distinct CDR3 sequences, 15% of them detected once, and roughly 7% sits in the top ten. Points on this clonotype: Its antigen is as yet unknown.

Germline lookup yields CDR1 MNHNS and CDR2 SASEGT. The CDR3 is 15 amino acids. With 6 bases removed from V and 3 bases from J, the gap between germline ends came to 18 bases. Study-level results: Most clonotypes expanded in thyroid above 0.001 frequency were present in blood too. Classification of ophthalmopathy versus stable hyperthyroidism by a 13-signature model yielded 85% to 90% sensitivity and just under 84% specificity.

Calling hyperthyroidism stable required that no ophthalmopathy show up within 18 months of follow-up. Recruitment covered hyperthyroidism patients aged 18 to 65 whose new diagnosis was of under 2 months' duration. This TCR derives from a woman aged 18-29 years with stable Graves' hyperthyroidism. The chain uses TRBV6-1 and TRBJ2-7; D gene ambiguous. Sequencing used peripheral blood. DNA of the CDR3: TGTGCCAGCAGACAACGCTCCTCAGAGCTCTACGAGCAGTACTTC. Translation: CASRQRSSELYEQYF.